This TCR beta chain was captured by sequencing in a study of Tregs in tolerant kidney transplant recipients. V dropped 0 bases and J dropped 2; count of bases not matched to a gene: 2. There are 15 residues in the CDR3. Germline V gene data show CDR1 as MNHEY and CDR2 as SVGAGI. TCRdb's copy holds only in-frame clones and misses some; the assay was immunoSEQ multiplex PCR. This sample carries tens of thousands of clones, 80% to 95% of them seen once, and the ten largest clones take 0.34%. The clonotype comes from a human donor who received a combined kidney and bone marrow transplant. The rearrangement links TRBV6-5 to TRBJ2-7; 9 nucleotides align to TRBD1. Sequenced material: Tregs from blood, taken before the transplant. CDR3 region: CASSYSGQGPYEQYF. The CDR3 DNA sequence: TGTGCCAGCAGTTACTCGGGACAGGGTCCCTACGAGCAGTACTTC.